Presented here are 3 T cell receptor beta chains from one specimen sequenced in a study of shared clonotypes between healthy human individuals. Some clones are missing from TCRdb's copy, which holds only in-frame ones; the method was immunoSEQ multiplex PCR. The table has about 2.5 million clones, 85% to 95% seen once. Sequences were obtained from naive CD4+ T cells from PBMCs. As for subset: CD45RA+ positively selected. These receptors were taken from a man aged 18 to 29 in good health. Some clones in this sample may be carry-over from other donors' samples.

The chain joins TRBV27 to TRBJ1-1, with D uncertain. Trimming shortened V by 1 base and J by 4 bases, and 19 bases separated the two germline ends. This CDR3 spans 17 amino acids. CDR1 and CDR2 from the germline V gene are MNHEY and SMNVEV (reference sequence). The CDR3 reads CASSLFSGFRKGTEAFF. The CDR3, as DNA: TGTGCCAGCAGTTTATTTTCCGGGTTCCGGAAAGGCACTGAAGCTTTCTTT.

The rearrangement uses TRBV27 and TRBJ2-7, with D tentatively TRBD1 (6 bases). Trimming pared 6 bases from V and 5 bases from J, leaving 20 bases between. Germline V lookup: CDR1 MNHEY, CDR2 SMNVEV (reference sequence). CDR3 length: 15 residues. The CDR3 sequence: CASSLRRQGSHEQYF. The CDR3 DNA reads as TGTGCCAGCAGCCTGAGACGCCAGGGGTCCCACGAGCAGTACTTC.

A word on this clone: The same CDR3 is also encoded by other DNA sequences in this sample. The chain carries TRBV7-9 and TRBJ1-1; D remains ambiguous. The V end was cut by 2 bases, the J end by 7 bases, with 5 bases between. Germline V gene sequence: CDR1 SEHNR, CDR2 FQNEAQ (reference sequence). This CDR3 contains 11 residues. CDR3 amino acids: CASSLLGEAFF. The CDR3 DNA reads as TGTGCCAGCAGCTTATTGGGTGAAGCTTTCTTT.